This is a list of T cell receptor beta chains from one sample in a study of T cell responses to AZD1222 COVID-19 vaccine. The data were produced by immunoSEQ multiplex PCR, yet TCRdb's version contains in-frame clones alone and is incomplete. The sample records over 100,000 clones, 93% being singletons. The source material was peripheral blood, sampled on day 0 of AZD1222 vaccination. All receptors derive from an adult in good health. The CDR3 runs from the conserved cysteine through the conserved F or W. A D gene is named only where the DNA matches it firmly. Clone size is not always given. Where it is, it says once, few, many or a class for expanded clones.

clone_size: once; v_call: TRBV10-3; j_call: TRBJ2-7; d_call: TRBD1; cdr3_nt: TGTGCCATCACCCCAGGGACAGGGGAGTACGAGCAGTACTTC; cdr3_aa: CAITPGTGEYEQYF
clone_size: few; v_call: TRBV9; j_call: TRBJ1-6; d_call: .; cdr3_nt: TGTGCCAGCAGCCCGCGTCGGGACTCCGGAGGTTCACCCCTCCACTTT; cdr3_aa: CASSPRRDSGGSPLHF
clone_size: .; v_call: TRBV12-5; j_call: TRBJ1-1; d_call: .; cdr3_nt: TGTGCTAGTGGTCCCCCCTTTAGGCGCGAAGCTTTCTTT; cdr3_aa: CASGPPFRREAFF
clone_size: .; v_call: TRBV7-2; j_call: TRBJ1-2; d_call: .; cdr3_nt: TGTGCCAGCAGCTTAGAGTCAGGGGCTAACTATGGCTACACCTTC; cdr3_aa: CASSLESGANYGYTF
clone_size: once; v_call: TRBV6-5; j_call: TRBJ1-4; d_call: TRBD1; cdr3_nt: TGTGCCACCAGGACAGGGGGCCGTGAAAAACTGTTTTTT; cdr3_aa: CATRTGGREKLFF
clone_size: .; v_call: TRBV9; j_call: TRBJ2-5; d_call: .; cdr3_nt: TGTGCCAGCAGCGGAAACGGGGAGACCCAGTACTTC; cdr3_aa: CASSGNGETQYF
clone_size: .; v_call: TRBV2; j_call: TRBJ1-3; d_call: .; cdr3_nt: TGTGCCAGCAGGGCCGGACGACACTCTGGAAACACCATATATTTT; cdr3_aa: CASRAGRHSGNTIYF
clone_size: .; v_call: TRBV27; j_call: TRBJ2-4; d_call: .; cdr3_nt: TGTGCCAGCAGTTTGATGAACATTCAGTACTTC; cdr3_aa: CASSLMNIQYF
clone_size: .; v_call: TRBV4-1; j_call: TRBJ1-1; d_call: .; cdr3_nt: TGCGCCAGCAGCCAAGGGGAAGACACTGAAGCTTTCTTT; cdr3_aa: CASSQGEDTEAFF
clone_size: .; v_call: TRBV9; j_call: TRBJ1-2; d_call: TRBD1; cdr3_nt: TGTGCCAGCAGCAATCGACAGGGGAGGGACTATGGCTACACCTTC; cdr3_aa: CASSNRQGRDYGYTF
clone_size: .; v_call: TRBV5-4; j_call: TRBJ2-7; d_call: TRBD2; cdr3_nt: TGTGCCAGCAGCTTGGTCGGAGCGGGACTAGGCGAGCAGTACTTC; cdr3_aa: CASSLVGAGLGEQYF
clone_size: .; v_call: TRBV5-1; j_call: TRBJ1-5; d_call: TRBD1; cdr3_nt: TGCGCCAGCAGCTTAGGGGGCGGTCAGCCCCAGCATTTT; cdr3_aa: CASSLGGGQPQHF
clone_size: few; v_call: TRBV10-3; j_call: TRBJ2-7; d_call: .; cdr3_nt: TGTGCCATCAGTGTACAGGAGTACTACGAGCAGTACTTC; cdr3_aa: CAISVQEYYEQYF
clone_size: .; v_call: TRBV5-6; j_call: TRBJ1-1; d_call: .; cdr3_nt: TGTGCCAGCAGCTTGGTGAAGTCGTGGGGCGCGGACACTGAAGCTTTCTTT; cdr3_aa: CASSLVKSWGADTEAFF
clone_size: .; v_call: TRBV24-1; j_call: TRBJ2-2; d_call: TRBD1; cdr3_nt: TGTGCCACCCGGGACAGGGTTGCCGGGGAGCTGTTTTTT; cdr3_aa: CATRDRVAGELFF
clone_size: .; v_call: TRBV5-1; j_call: TRBJ1-2; d_call: TRBD1; cdr3_nt: TGCGCCAGCAGCTTCACCGGACAGGCCGCGGATGGCTACACCTTC; cdr3_aa: CASSFTGQAADGYTF
clone_size: few; v_call: TRBV29-1; j_call: TRBJ2-7; d_call: .; cdr3_nt: TGCAGCGCCGAAGCCGGGACACCTCCATACGAGCAGTACTTC; cdr3_aa: CSAEAGTPPYEQYF
clone_size: .; v_call: TRBV6-1; j_call: TRBJ1-2; d_call: .; cdr3_nt: TGTGCCAGCAGTGAGTGGGGATCCTACGGCTACACCTTC; cdr3_aa: CASSEWGSYGYTF
clone_size: .; v_call: TRBV5-4; j_call: TRBJ1-6; d_call: TRBD1; cdr3_nt: TGTGCCAGCAGCAGGGGACAGACGACCTATAATTCACCCCTCCACTTT; cdr3_aa: CASSRGQTTYNSPLHF
clone_size: .; v_call: TRBV6-2/TRBV6-3; j_call: TRBJ2-2; d_call: .; cdr3_nt: TGTGCCAGCAGTTACACGGACAGACCCACCGGGGAGCTGTTTTTT; cdr3_aa: CASSYTDRPTGELFF
clone_size: .; v_call: TRBV30; j_call: TRBJ1-2; d_call: TRBD1; cdr3_nt: TGTGCCTGGAGTTCTAGGCGGGGACAGCCGAGAGTCTATGGCTACACCTTC; cdr3_aa: CAWSSRRGQPRVYGYTF
clone_size: .; v_call: TRBV5-6; j_call: TRBJ1-2; d_call: TRBD1; cdr3_nt: TGTGCCAGCAGCTTGGGGACAGGCCGAGGCTACACCTTC; cdr3_aa: CASSLGTGRGYTF
clone_size: .; v_call: TRBV9; j_call: TRBJ2-2; d_call: .; cdr3_nt: TGTGCCAGCAGCGATAACCCACTACCGGGGCCCGGGAAGAACACCGGGGAGCTGTTTTTT; cdr3_aa: CASSDNPLPGPGKNTGELFF
clone_size: .; v_call: TRBV29-1; j_call: TRBJ2-7; d_call: TRBD2; cdr3_nt: TGCAGCGTTGTCGGGACTACTAACTACGAGCAGTACTTC; cdr3_aa: CSVVGTTNYEQYF
clone_size: .; v_call: TRBV5-6; j_call: TRBJ1-1; d_call: .; cdr3_nt: TGTGCCAGCAGCTTGGCTGGAGAAGCTTTCTTT; cdr3_aa: CASSLAGEAFF
clone_size: .; v_call: TRBV10-3; j_call: TRBJ2-3; d_call: TRBD2; cdr3_nt: TGTGCCGCCGTCCCTGGACTAGCGGGAGGGCTTGGAGATACGCAGTATTTT; cdr3_aa: CAAVPGLAGGLGDTQYF
clone_size: .; v_call: TRBV7-2; j_call: TRBJ2-1; d_call: .; cdr3_nt: TGTGCCAGCAGCTTTTGGACGGGAGTGGCGGATGAGCAGTTCTTC; cdr3_aa: CASSFWTGVADEQFF
clone_size: .; v_call: TRBV3-1/TRBV3-2; j_call: TRBJ2-2; d_call: .; cdr3_nt: TGTGCCAGCAGCCGGAGTCCGGACACCGGGGAGCTGTTTTTT; cdr3_aa: CASSRSPDTGELFF
clone_size: .; v_call: TRBV4-2; j_call: TRBJ2-3; d_call: .; cdr3_nt: TGTGCCAGCAGCCAACAGGCGGAGGCTTTCACAGATACGCAGTATTTT; cdr3_aa: CASSQQAEAFTDTQYF
clone_size: .; v_call: TRBV28; j_call: TRBJ2-7; d_call: .; cdr3_nt: TGTGCCAGCAGGGGGGGTTATGGCTACGAGCAGTACTTC; cdr3_aa: CASRGGYGYEQYF
clone_size: .; v_call: TRBV28; j_call: TRBJ1-4; d_call: .; cdr3_nt: TGTGCCAGCAGTTTTGGGGGGGATGGAGAAAAACTGTTTTTT; cdr3_aa: CASSFGGDGEKLFF
clone_size: .; v_call: TRBV6-1; j_call: TRBJ1-5; d_call: .; cdr3_nt: TGTGCCAGCAGTGAGAGGGTCCGCCAGCCCCAGCATTTT; cdr3_aa: CASSERVRQPQHF
clone_size: .; v_call: TRBV7-2; j_call: TRBJ2-5; d_call: .; cdr3_nt: TGTGCCAGCAGCTTAAGCGGATTCCAAGAGACCCAGTACTTC; cdr3_aa: CASSLSGFQETQYF
clone_size: .; v_call: TRBV6-5; j_call: TRBJ2-3; d_call: .; cdr3_nt: TGTGCCAGCAGGGGATCCTGGCCCGGCACAGATACGCAGTATTTT; cdr3_aa: CASRGSWPGTDTQYF
clone_size: .; v_call: TRBV4-2; j_call: TRBJ2-7; d_call: TRBD2; cdr3_nt: TGTGCCAGCAGCCAAGATTTTCTCGGGCGGGAGTACGAGCAGTACTTC; cdr3_aa: CASSQDFLGREYEQYF
clone_size: .; v_call: TRBV4-2; j_call: TRBJ2-1; d_call: .; cdr3_nt: TGTGCCAGCAGCCCAGGCACTAGTAACAATGAGCAGTTCTTC; cdr3_aa: CASSPGTSNNEQFF